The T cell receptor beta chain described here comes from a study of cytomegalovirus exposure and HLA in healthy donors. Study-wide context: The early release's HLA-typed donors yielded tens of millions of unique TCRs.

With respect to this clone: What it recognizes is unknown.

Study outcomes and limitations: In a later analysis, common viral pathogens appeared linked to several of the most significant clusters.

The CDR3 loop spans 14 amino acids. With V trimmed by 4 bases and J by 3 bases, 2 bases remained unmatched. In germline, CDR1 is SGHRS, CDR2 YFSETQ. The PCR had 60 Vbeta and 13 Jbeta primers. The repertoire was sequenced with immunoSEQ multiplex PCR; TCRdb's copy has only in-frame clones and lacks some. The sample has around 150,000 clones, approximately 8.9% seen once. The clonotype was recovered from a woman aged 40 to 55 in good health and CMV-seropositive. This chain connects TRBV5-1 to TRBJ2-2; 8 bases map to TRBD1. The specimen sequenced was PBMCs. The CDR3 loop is CASSLQGDTGELFF. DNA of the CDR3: TGCGCCAGCAGCCTACAGGGGGACACCGGGGAGCTGTTTTTT.